This T cell receptor beta chain was recorded in a study of a mutant IDH1 vaccine in newly diagnosed glioma. The CDR3 contains 15 residues. The germline gives CDR1 LGHNA, CDR2 YNFKEQ. Between the trimmed V and J ends, which lost 0 bases and 7 bases, there was a span of 13 bases. Indicated time point: baseline, week 1 (first vaccination visit). Treatment reported: pre-vaccination baseline after standard-of-care therapy. Assay used: immunoSEQ multiplex PCR; TCRdb lists only in-frame clones, some missing. This table holds tens of thousands of clones, approximately 90% found once. The source material was PBMCs, sampled from a glioma patient treated with radiotherapy, temozolomide or both. V is TRBV4-2 and J is TRBJ1-5, with a possible D match to TRBD1 (6 bases). This sequence was found in a woman in her 40s with glioma. The CDR3: CASSQEGATGQPQHF. CDR3 in DNA: TGTGCCAGCAGCCAAGAGGGGGCTACTGGGCAGCCCCAGCATTTT.